The rows below give T cell receptor beta chains drawn from one sample of a study of human T cells and chemical hapten exposure. In TCRdb, the RACE reads were re-called with MiXCR into one record per CDR3 protein. The sample records under 150,000 distinct CDR3 sequences, 9% to 14% being singletons. Here the sequenced sample was whole blood, taken in connection with sensitization to the hapten diphenylcyclopropenone (DPC). All receptors derive from a woman aged 50 to 65 with alopecia areata. Some clones in this sample may be carry-over from other donors' samples. Each CDR3 is given with its conserved first and last residue. The D gene is left open where the match is weak. Clone sizes are given selectively: once, few, many, or a class where the clone is expanded.

>TRBJ2-5|.|TRBV7-9|TRBD2
TGTGCCAGCAGACGGGGACTAGCGGCAAAAGAGACCCAGTACTTC
CASRRGLAAKETQYF
>TRBJ2-7|many|TRBV11-2|TRBD1
TGTGCCAGCAGCTTAGTTTCTCCGGGACAGGGGTCCTACGAGCAGTACTTC
CASSLVSPGQGSYEQYF
>TRBJ2-5|many|TRBV28|TRBD2
TGTGCCAGCAGTTTATGGAAGGGAGGGAACCAAGAGACCCAGTACTTC
CASSLWKGGNQETQYF
>TRBJ1-1|.|TRBV6-5|TRBD1
TGTGCCAGCAGGTGGGACAGGGGTACGAACACTGAAGCTTTCTTT
CASRWDRGTNTEAFF
>TRBJ1-1|few|TRBV28|.
TGTGCCAGCACCCACAGCTGGGTTGATGAAGCTTTCTTT
CASTHSWVDEAFF
>TRBJ2-1|few|TRBV28|.
TGTGCCAGCAGCCCCAGGGGTATTGGGCAGTTCTTC
CASSPRGIGQFF
>TRBJ2-4|.|TRBV27|.
TGTGCCAGCAGTTTATTTAGCCCCCCGGGAGAGAACATTCAGTACTTC
CASSLFSPPGENIQYF
>TRBJ1-2|many|TRBV12-3/TRBV12-4|.
TGTGCCAGCAGTTTGGCAGGCCAGTATGGCTACACCTTC
CASSLAGQYGYTF
>TRBJ1-1|many|TRBV9|.
TGTGCCAGCAGCCTACAAATGAACACTGAAGCTTTCTTT
CASSLQMNTEAFF
>TRBJ1-6|.|TRBV7-9|.
TGTGCCAGCAGACACATTTCCGGGACAACTAATTCACCCCTCCACTTT
CASRHISGTTNSPLHF
>TRBJ2-3|.|TRBV28|TRBD2
TGTGCCAGCAGTTCACCCGGGACTAGAGGCGATACGCAGTATTTT
CASSSPGTRGDTQYF
>TRBJ1-5|.|TRBV27|.
TGTGCCAGCGGCTACAGGGTCCAGCCCCAGCATTTT
CASGYRVQPQHF
>TRBJ1-1|.|TRBV14|.
TGTGCCAGCAGCCAAGAGATACTGTTGGGCACTGAAGCTTTCTTT
CASSQEILLGTEAFF
>TRBJ1-1|.|TRBV10-3|TRBD1
TGTGCCATCAGGCGAACAGGGGGCCGGGGAGAGACTGAAGCTTTCTTT
CAIRRTGGRGETEAFF
>TRBJ2-7|few|TRBV11-2|.
TGTGCCAGCAGCTTATCAGCCTCCTACGAGCAGTACTTC
CASSLSASYEQYF
>TRBJ2-5|many|TRBV7-9|.
TGTGCCAGCAGCTTAGGGGCAGGGAAGGAGACCCAGTACTTC
CASSLGAGKETQYF
>TRBJ2-5|.|TRBV18|.
TGTGCCAGCTCACCCCGGGACGGATTACAAGAGACCCAGTACTTC
CASSPRDGLQETQYF
>TRBJ2-4|.|TRBV15|.
TGTGCCACCAGCAGACAACTCCAGGGGTTAGCCAAAAACATTCAGTACTTC
CATSRQLQGLAKNIQYF
>TRBJ2-7|once|TRBV11-2|.
TGTGCTACCCGAACAGGTAGCCACGAGCAGTACTTC
CATRTGSHEQYF
>TRBJ2-2|few|TRBV2|TRBD1
TGTGCCAGCAGTGGACAGGGGTCGAACACCGGGGAGCTGTTTTTT
CASSGQGSNTGELFF
>TRBJ2-7|few|TRBV20-1|.
TGCAGTGCTAGATCCGGGAGTTGGGACGAGCAGTACTTC
CSARSGSWDEQYF
>TRBJ1-4|.|TRBV18|.
TGTGCCAGCTCGCCAACAGGGCCTGAGGACAAACTGTTTTTT
CASSPTGPEDKLFF
>TRBJ2-2|many|TRBV7-9|.
TGTGCCAACCAGAGAGGGGCGTCGGGCACCGGGGAGCTGTTTTTT
CANQRGASGTGELFF
>TRBJ2-2|few|TRBV28|TRBD2
TGTGCCAGCAGTTTAATCCTAGCGGATAACACCGGGGAGCTGTTTTTT
CASSLILADNTGELFF
>TRBJ2-3|.|TRBV7-8|.
TGTGCCAGCAGCGCGGCCCGCACAATAGATACGCAGTATTTT
CASSAARTIDTQYF
>TRBJ2-1|few|TRBV28|.
TGTGCCAGCAGTTTCGGGGGATCAAACAATGAGCAGTTCTTC
CASSFGGSNNEQFF
>TRBJ2-3|many|TRBV7-2|TRBD2
TGTGCCAGCAGCTCGACTAGCGGGGGGACAGATACGCAGTATTTT
CASSSTSGGTDTQYF
>TRBJ1-3|few|TRBV5-1|.
TGCGCCAGCAGTATCCAGGGGATCGCTGGAAACACCATATATTTT
CASSIQGIAGNTIYF
>TRBJ1-3|many|TRBV29-1|.
TGCAGCGTTGTAAGGGGGGCGGATGGAAACACCATATATTTT
CSVVRGADGNTIYF
>TRBJ1-4|many|TRBV12-3/TRBV12-4|.
TGTGCCAGCAGAGGGGGGGGCGTCGTTGGAAAACTGTTTTTT
CASRGGGVVGKLFF
>TRBJ2-7|.|TRBV29-1|.
TGCAGCGTTGAGATGGGGGTCTCCTACGAGCAGTACTTC
CSVEMGVSYEQYF
>TRBJ1-2|few|TRBV19|.
TGTGCCAGTAGTATGACAGCTCTTGACTATGGCTACACCTTC
CASSMTALDYGYTF
>TRBJ1-2|many|TRBV7-6|TRBD1
TGTGCCAGCAGCGGACCTAGCCAGGGACAGGGGAGGGATGGCTACACCTTC
CASSGPSQGQGRDGYTF
>TRBJ1-5|.|TRBV15|TRBD1
TGTGCCACCAGCAGAGATCAGGGGGATCAGCCCCAGCATTTT
CATSRDQGDQPQHF
>TRBJ2-1|many|TRBV20-1|.
TGCAGTGCTGAGAGGGGCAATGAGCAGTTCTTC
CSAERGNEQFF
>TRBJ1-4|.|TRBV19|.
TGTGCCAGTAGTCTTGGACAGACAGATAATGAAAAACTGTTTTTT
CASSLGQTDNEKLFF
>TRBJ2-7|.|TRBV29-1|TRBD2
TGCAGCGTTGTGGTAGCGGGTGGCTACGAGCAGTACTTC
CSVVVAGGYEQYF
>TRBJ1-1|many|TRBV2|TRBD1
TGTGCCAGCAGTGGACAGGGGGCTGAGACTGAAGCTTTCTTT
CASSGQGAETEAFF
>TRBJ2-7|few|TRBV28|TRBD2
TGTGCCAGCGGTCCAGCGGGGGGGGCCTACGAGCAGTACTTC
CASGPAGGAYEQYF
>TRBJ2-3|many|TRBV12-3/TRBV12-4|TRBD1
TGTGCCAGCAGTCCGCCGACCGACAGGGCGGGCGCAGATACGCAGTATTTT
CASSPPTDRAGADTQYF
>TRBJ1-5|few|TRBV6-6|.
TGTGCCAGCATTGGAGGAAGTCCGCCCCAGCATTTT
CASIGGSPPQHF
>TRBJ1-1|.|TRBV11-3|.
TGTGCCAGCAGCCAGACCCTGAACACTGAAGCTTTCTTT
CASSQTLNTEAFF
>TRBJ2-1|.|TRBV4-3|.
TGCGCCAGCAGCCAAGATGATGCGAGGGATGAGCAGTTCTTC
CASSQDDARDEQFF
>TRBJ1-5|many|TRBV25-1|.
TGTGCCAGCCGGGGAACAGGGCGGAATCAGCCCCAGCATTTT
CASRGTGRNQPQHF
>TRBJ2-5|.|TRBV18|TRBD1
TGTGCCAGCTCTCGGACAGGGAAGGTTCAAGAGACCCAGTACTTC
CASSRTGKVQETQYF
>TRBJ1-5|few|TRBV19|.
TGTGCCAGTAGTATGGATGTGAATCAGCCCCAGCATTTT
CASSMDVNQPQHF
>TRBJ2-3|.|TRBV28|TRBD1
TGTGCCAGCACCACAGGGGGCGATACGCAGTATTTT
CASTTGGDTQYF
>TRBJ2-7|few|TRBV6-5|.
TGTGCCAGCAGAGGCAGGGCCTGCGAGCAGTACTTC
CASRGRACEQYF
>TRBJ1-1|many|TRBV18|TRBD1
TGTGCCAGCTCACCGACAGGGGAGGCCGAAGCTTTCTTT
CASSPTGEAEAFF
>TRBJ1-1|.|TRBV5-5|TRBD1
TGTGCCAGCAGCCCGGGGACAGCTGAAGCTTTCTTT
CASSPGTAEAFF